Listed here are 10 T cell receptor beta chains from one sample, sequenced in a study of T cells in Graves' hyperthyroidism and ophthalmopathy. The TCR beta CDR3 regions underwent amplification using RNA transcripts as the source. In the first-round RT-PCR of the TCR CDR3, the HTBI primer set was used. TCRdb passed the multiplex PCR reads through MiXCR, listing each CDR3 protein once. The table includes over 500,000 distinct CDR3 sequences, around 15% detected once. The sequencing input was blood. These TCRs come from a woman aged 40 to 55 with Graves' hyperthyroidism.

This chain uses TRBV27 with TRBJ2-1; D unclear. CDR3 length: 14 amino acids. The germline V gene encodes CDR1 MNHEY and CDR2 SMNVEV (reference sequence). V shed 7 bases and J shed 2 bases, with 12 bases lying between them. CDR3 bases: TGTGCCAGCACCGGAGCCGGGCCCTACAATGAGCAGTTCTTC. It yields the protein CASTGAGPYNEQFF.

This clonotype was detected only once. The chain carries TRBV5-5 and TRBJ2-6; no clear D gene. The V gene's germline CDR1 is SGHKS and CDR2 YYEKEE (reference sequence). V gave up 4 bases and J gave up 0 bases, with 14 bases separating them. The CDR3 runs 17 residues. This CDR3 reads CASSPWAEISGANVLTF. The CDR3 DNA is TGTGCCAGCAGCCCGTGGGCAGAGATCTCTGGGGCCAACGTCCTGACTTTC.

This clonotype has a handful of counts. The chain couples TRBV19 to TRBJ2-3; 11 nucleotides agree with TRBD2. The V gene end was trimmed by 5 bases and the J gene end by 4 bases; junction bases not matched to a gene: 8. The CDR3 extends over 16 amino acids. Per germline, CDR1 LNHDA and CDR2 SQIVND (reference sequence). The CDR3 reads CASSPLAGGPSDTQYF. The DNA for the CDR3 is TGTGCCAGTAGTCCTTTAGCGGGAGGGCCCTCAGATACGCAGTATTTT.

In its sample, this clonotype was seen many times. V gene TRBV6-5 combines with J gene TRBJ2-5; D not certain. CDR1 MNHEY and CDR2 SVGAGI come from the germline V gene. V lost 2 bases and J 1 base, leaving 8 bases between the germline ends. This CDR3 is 14 amino acids long. The CDR3 here is CASSYLGIQETQYF. CDR3 sequence (DNA): TGTGCCAGCAGTTACCTGGGGATCCAAGAGACCCAGTACTTC.

This clonotype appeared many times. V gene TRBV12-3 or TRBV12-4 combines with J gene TRBJ1-1; 8 bases map to TRBD1. There are 15 residues in the CDR3. Losses at the gene ends were 2 bases for V and 4 bases for J; bases not matched to a gene: 6. CDR3 in DNA: TGTGCCAGCAGTTTAAGGCAGGGGGCGAGCACTGAAGCTTTCTTT. Translating it yields CASSLRQGASTEAFF.

A remark on this clonotype: One junction end disagrees with the germline gene, perhaps due to a read error. The V call is TRBV6-1, the J call TRBJ2-7; TRBD1 might be the D (5 bases). Germline CDR1 reads MNHNS; CDR2 reads SASEGT. The CDR3 sequence is 13 residues long. CDR3 nucleotide sequence: TGTGTCAGCAGCAGGGTTTTTGACTACGAGCAGTACTTC. Translating gives CVSSRVFDYEQYF.

This clonotype appeared many times. The gene calls are TRBV7-9 and TRBJ2-7; D is perhaps TRBD1 (5 bases). CDR3 length: 14 residues. CDR1 and CDR2 (germline): SEHNR, FQNEAQ (reference sequence). With 6 bases removed from V and 0 bases from J, the gap between germline ends came to 12 bases. In DNA form, the CDR3 reads TGTGCCAGCAGTGACAGCTCATTCTCCTACGAGCAGTACTTC. Its protein product is CASSDSSFSYEQYF.

A single count supports this clonotype. The chain employs TRBV19 and TRBJ1-4; D unresolved. V was clipped by 7 bases and J by 3 bases, with 9 bases between them. Germline V gene sequence: CDR1 LNHDA, CDR2 SQIVND (reference sequence). The CDR3 totals 13 residues. The chain's CDR3 is CASKTPANEKLFF. In DNA form, the CDR3 reads TGTGCCAGTAAAACACCCGCTAATGAAAAACTGTTTTTT.

The table lists this clonotype with many counts. This chain links TRBV12-3 or TRBV12-4 with TRBJ1-1; possibly TRBD1 for D (6 bases). Trimming stripped 6 bases from V and 1 base from J, with 12 bases between. The CDR3 spans 14 residues. DNA for the CDR3: TGTGCCAGCAGACCCGGGACACAGAACACTGAAGCTTTCTTT. This encodes CASRPGTQNTEAFF.

This clonotype was picked up a small number of times. This chain uses TRBV10-2 with TRBJ2-2; D remains ambiguous. Germline V gene sequence: CDR1 WSHSY, CDR2 SAAADI. Trimming took 11 bases from V and 2 from J, leaving 12 bases between them. The CDR3 totals 13 residues. The CDR3, as DNA: TGCGCCTCCGACGACCTAAACACCGGGGAGCTGTTTTTT. This encodes CASDDLNTGELFF.